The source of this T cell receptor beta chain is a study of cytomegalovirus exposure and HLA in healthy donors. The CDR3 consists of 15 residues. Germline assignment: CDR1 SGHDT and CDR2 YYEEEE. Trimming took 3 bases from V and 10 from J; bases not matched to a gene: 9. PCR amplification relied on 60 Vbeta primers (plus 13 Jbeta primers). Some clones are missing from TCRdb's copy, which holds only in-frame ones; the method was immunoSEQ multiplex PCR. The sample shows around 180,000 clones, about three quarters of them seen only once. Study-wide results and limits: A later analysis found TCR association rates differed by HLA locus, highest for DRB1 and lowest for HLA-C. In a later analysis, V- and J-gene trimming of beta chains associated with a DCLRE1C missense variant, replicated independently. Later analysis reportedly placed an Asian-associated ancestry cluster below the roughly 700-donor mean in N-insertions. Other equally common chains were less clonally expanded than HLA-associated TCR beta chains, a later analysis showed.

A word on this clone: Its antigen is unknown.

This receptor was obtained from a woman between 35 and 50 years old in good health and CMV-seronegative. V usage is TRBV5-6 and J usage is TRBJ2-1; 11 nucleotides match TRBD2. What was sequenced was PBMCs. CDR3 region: CASSYGTSGIKEQFF. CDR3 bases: TGTGCCAGCAGCTACGGGACTAGCGGAATCAAGGAGCAGTTCTTC.